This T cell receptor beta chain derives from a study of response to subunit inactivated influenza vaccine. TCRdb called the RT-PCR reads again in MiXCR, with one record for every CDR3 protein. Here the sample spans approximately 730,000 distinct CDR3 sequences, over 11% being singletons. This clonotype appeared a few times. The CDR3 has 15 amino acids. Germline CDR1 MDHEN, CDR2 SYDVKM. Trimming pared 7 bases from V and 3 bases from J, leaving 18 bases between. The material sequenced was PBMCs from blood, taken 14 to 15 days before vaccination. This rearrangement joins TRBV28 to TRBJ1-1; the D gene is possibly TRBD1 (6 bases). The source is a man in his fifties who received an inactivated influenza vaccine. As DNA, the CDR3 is TGTGCCAGCAATACTAACAGGGTGCAGGACACTGAAGCTTTCTTT. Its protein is CASNTNRVQDTEAFF.